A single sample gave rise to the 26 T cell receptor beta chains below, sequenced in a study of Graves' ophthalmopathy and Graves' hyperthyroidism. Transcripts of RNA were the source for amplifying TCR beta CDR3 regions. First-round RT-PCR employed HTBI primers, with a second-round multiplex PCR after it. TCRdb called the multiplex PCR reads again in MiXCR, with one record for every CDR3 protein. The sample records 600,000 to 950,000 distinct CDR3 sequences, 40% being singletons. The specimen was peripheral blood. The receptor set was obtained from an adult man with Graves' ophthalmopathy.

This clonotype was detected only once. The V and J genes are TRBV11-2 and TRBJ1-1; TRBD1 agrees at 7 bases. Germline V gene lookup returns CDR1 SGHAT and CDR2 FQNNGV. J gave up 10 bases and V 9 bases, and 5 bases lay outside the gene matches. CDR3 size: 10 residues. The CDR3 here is CARRTGGAFF. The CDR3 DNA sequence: TGTGCCAGACGGACAGGCGGAGCTTTCTTT.

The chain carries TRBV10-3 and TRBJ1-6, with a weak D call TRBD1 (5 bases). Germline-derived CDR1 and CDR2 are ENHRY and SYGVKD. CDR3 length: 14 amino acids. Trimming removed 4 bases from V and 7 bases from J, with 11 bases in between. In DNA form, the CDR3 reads TGTGCCATCAGTGGAGAGGGGCTCAATTCACCCCTCCACTTT. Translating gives CAISGEGLNSPLHF.

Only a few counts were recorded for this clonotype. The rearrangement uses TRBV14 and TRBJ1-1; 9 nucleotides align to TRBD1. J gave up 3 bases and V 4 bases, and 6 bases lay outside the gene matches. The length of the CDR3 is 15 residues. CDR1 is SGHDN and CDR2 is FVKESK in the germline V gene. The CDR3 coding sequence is TGTGCCAGCAGCCGTTCGGGGACAGGGTACACTGAAGCTTTCTTT. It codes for CASSRSGTGYTEAFF.

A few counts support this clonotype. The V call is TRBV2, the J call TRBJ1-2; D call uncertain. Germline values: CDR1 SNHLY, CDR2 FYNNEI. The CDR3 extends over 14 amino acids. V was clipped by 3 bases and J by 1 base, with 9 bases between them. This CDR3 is CASSDYGDNYGYTF. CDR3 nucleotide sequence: TGTGCCAGCAGTGATTATGGAGATAACTATGGCTACACCTTC.

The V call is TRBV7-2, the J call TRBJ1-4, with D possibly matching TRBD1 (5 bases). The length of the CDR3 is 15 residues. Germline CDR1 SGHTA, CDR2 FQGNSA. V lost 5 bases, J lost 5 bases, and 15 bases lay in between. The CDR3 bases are TGTGCCAGCAGCCCGTACCTCAGGGAAAATGAAAAACTGTTTTTT. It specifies CASSPYLRENEKLFF.

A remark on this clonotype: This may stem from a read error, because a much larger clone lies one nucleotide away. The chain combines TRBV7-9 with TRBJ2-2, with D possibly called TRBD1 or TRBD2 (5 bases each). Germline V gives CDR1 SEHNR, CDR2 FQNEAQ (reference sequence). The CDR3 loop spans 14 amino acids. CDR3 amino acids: CASTQTLDTGKLFF. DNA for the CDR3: TGTGCCAGCACCCAGACCCTGGACACCGGGAAGCTGTTTTTT.

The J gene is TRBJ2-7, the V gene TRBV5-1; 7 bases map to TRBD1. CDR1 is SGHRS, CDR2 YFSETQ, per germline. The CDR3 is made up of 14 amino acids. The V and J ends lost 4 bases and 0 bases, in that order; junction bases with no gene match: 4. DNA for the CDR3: TGCGCCAGCAGCACCGGACAGGTCTCCTACGAGCAGTACTTC. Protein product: CASSTGQVSYEQYF.

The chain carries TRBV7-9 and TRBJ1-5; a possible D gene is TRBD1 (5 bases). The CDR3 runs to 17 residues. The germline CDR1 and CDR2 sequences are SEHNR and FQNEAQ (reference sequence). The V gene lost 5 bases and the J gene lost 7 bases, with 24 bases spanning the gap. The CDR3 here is CASSPQFLYGGDQPQHF. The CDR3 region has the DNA TGTGCCAGCAGCCCCCAGTTTTTGTACGGAGGGGACCAGCCCCAGCATTTT.

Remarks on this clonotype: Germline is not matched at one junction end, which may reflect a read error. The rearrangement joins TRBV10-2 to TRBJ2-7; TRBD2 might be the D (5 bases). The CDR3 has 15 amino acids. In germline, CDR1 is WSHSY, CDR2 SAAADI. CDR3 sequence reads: CASSANPGVSLGQYF. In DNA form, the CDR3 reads TGTGCCAGCAGTGCTAATCCCGGGGTGTCCTTGGGGCAGTACTTC.

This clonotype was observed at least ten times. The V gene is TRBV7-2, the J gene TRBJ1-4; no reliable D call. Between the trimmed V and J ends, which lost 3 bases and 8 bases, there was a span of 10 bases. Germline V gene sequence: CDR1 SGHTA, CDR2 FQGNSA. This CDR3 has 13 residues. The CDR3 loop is CASSLESWEKLFF. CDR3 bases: TGTGCCAGCAGCTTGGAGAGTTGGGAAAAACTGTTTTTT.

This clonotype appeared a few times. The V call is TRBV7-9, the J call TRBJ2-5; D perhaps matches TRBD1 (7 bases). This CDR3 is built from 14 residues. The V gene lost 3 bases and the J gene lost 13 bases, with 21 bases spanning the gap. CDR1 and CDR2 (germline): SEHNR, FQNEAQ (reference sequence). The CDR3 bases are TGTGCCAGCAGCTTGGAGGGGGCGACAGGACGGTCGTACTTC. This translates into CASSLEGATGRSYF.

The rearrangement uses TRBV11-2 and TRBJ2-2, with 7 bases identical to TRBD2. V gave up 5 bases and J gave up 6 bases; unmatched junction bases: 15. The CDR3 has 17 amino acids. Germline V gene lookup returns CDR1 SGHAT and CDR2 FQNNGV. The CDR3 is CASSDGRGGLIAGELFF. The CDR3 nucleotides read TGTGCCAGCAGCGACGGGCGCGGGGGTCTAATCGCCGGGGAGCTGTTTTTT.

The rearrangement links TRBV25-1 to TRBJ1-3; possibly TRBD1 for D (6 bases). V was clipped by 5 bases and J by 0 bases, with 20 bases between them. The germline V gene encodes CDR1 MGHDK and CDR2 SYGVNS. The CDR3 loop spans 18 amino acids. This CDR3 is CASSYGTGKRYSGNTIYF. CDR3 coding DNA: TGTGCCAGCAGTTATGGAACAGGGAAAAGATACTCTGGAAACACCATATATTTT.

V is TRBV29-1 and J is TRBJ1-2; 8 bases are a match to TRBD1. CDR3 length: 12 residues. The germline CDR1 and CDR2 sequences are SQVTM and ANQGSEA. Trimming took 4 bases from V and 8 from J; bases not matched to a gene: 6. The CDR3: CSVGGQGGGYTF. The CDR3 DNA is TGCAGCGTTGGTGGACAGGGTGGAGGCTACACCTTC.

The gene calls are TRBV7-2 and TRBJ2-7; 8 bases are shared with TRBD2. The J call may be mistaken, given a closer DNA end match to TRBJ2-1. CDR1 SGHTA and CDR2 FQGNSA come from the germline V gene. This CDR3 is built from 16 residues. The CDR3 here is CASSLDSGGARDEQFF. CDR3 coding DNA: TGTGCCAGCAGCTTAGACTCCGGGGGGGCCCGGGATGAGCAGTTCTTC.

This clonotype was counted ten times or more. The CDR3 sequence is CSATSGWAGANVLTF. The CDR3, as DNA: TGCAGTGCTACCTCAGGGTGGGCTGGGGCCAACGTCCTGACTTTC. The rearrangement links TRBV20-1 to TRBJ2-6; TRBD1 might be the D (5 bases). The CDR3 extends over 15 amino acids. Trimming took 4 bases from V and 2 from J, leaving 12 bases between them. Germline CDR1 reads DFQATT; CDR2 reads SNEGSKA (reference sequence).

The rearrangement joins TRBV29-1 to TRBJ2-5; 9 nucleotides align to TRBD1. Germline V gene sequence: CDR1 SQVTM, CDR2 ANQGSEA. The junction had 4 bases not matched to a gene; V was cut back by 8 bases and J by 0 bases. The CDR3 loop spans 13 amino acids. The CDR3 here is CSQGDRDQETQYF. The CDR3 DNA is TGCAGCCAAGGGGACAGGGACCAAGAGACCCAGTACTTC.

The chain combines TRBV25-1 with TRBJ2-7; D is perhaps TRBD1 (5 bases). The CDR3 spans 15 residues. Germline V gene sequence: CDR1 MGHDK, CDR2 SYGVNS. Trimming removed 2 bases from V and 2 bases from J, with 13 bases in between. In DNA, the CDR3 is TGTGCCAGCAGTGAAGCATGGGGCAGAACCTACGAGCAGTACTTC. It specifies CASSEAWGRTYEQYF.

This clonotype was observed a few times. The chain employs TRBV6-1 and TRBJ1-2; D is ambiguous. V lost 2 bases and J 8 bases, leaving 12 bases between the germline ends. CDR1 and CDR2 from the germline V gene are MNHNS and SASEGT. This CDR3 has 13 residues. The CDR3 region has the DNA TGTGCCAGCAGTGAACTTAAAGCAGAGGGCTACACCTTC. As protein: CASSELKAEGYTF.

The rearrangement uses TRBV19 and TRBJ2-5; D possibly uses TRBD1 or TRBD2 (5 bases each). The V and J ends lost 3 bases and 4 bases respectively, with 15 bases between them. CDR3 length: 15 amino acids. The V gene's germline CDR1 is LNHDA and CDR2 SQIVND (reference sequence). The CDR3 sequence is CASSMGVGVLETQYF. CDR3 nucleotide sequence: TGTGCCAGTAGTATGGGGGTAGGGGTATTAGAGACCCAGTACTTC.

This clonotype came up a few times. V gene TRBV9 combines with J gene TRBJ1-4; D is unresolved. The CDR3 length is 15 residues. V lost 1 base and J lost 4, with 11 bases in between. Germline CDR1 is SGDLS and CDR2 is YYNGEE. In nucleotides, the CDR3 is TGTGCCAGCAGCGTAACACCGAGTGGTAATGAAAAACTGTTTTTT. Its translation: CASSVTPSGNEKLFF.

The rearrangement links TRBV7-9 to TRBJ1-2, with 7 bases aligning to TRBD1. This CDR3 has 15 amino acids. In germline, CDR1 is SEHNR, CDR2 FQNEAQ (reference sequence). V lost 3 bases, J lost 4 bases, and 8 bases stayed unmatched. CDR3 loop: CASSLGDRDLYGYTF. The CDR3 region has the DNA TGTGCCAGCAGCTTGGGAGACAGGGATCTCTATGGCTACACCTTC.

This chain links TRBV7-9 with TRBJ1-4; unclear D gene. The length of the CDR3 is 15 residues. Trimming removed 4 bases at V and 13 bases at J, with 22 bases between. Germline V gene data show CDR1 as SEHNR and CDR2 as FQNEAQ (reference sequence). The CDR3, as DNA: TGTGCCAGCAGCTCCAAATCTGACCCGACTGAGGGACTGTTTTTT. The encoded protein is CASSSKSDPTEGLFF.

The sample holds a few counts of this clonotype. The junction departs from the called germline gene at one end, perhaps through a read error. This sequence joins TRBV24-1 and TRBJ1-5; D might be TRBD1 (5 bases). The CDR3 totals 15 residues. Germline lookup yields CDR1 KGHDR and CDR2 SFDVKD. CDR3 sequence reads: CASSYGGTSNQPQHF. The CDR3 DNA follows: TGTGCCAGCAGTTACGGGGGGACTAGCAATCAGCCCCAGCATTTT.

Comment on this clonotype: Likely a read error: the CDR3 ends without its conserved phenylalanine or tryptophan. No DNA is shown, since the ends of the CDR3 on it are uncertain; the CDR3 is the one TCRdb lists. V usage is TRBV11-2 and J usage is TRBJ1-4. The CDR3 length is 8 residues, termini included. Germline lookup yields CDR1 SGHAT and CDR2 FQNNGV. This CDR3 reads CASSLGRG.

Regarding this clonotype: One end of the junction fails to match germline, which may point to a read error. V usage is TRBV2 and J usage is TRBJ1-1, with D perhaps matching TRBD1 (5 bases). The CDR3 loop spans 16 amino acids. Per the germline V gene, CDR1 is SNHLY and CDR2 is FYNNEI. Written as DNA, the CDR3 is TGCGCCAGCAGGGTGAAGCAGGGAGGAGGAGACACTGAAGCTTTCTTT. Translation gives CASRVKQGGGDTEAFF.